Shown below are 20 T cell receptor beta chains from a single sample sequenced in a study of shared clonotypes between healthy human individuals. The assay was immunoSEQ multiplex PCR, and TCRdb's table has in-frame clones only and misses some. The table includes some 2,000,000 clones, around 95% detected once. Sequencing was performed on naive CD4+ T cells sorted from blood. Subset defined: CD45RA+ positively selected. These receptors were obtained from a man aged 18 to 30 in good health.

CDR3 nucleotides: TGTGCCAGCAGCCCCCTGGGGAATTCTGAAGCTTTCTTT. Amino acids: CASSPLGNSEAFF. The chain carries TRBV7-9 and TRBJ1-1; no reliable D call. CDR1 and CDR2 (germline): SEHNR, FQNEAQ (reference sequence). V lost 5 bases to trimming and J lost 6 bases, with 13 bases between them. CDR3 length: 13 amino acids.

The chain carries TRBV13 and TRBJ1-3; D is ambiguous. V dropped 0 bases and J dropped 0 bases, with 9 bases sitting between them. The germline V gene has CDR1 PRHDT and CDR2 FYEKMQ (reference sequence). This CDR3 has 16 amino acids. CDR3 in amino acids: CASSLGARHSGNTIYF. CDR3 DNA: TGTGCCAGCAGCTTAGGCGCCCGTCACTCTGGAAACACCATATATTTT.

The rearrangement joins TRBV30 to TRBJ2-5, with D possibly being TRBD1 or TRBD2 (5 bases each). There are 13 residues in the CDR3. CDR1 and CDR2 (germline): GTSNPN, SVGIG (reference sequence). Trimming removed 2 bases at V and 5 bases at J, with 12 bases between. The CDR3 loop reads CAWSPGRFETQYF. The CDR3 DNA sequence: TGTGCCTGGAGTCCGGGACGTTTTGAGACCCAGTACTTC.

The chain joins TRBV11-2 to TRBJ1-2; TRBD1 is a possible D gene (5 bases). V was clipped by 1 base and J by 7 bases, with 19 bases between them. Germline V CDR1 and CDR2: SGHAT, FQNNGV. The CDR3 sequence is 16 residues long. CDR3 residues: CASSLAGKKGPSGYTF. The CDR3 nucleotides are TGTGCCAGCAGCTTAGCAGGGAAGAAGGGGCCCAGTGGCTACACCTTC.

The CDR3 nucleotides are TGTGCCAGCACTAGGGAGCCGAGCTCCTACGAGCAGTACTTC. Translating it yields CASTREPSSYEQYF. The J gene is TRBJ2-7, the V gene TRBV6-1; a weak D match, TRBD2 (5 bases). CDR3 length equals 14 residues. Germline lookup yields CDR1 MNHNS and CDR2 SASEGT. Trimming shortened V by 7 bases and J by 0 bases, and 13 bases separated the two germline ends.

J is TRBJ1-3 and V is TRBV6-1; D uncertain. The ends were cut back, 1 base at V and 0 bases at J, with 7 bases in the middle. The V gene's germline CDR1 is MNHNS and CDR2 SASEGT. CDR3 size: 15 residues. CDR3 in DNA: TGTGCCAGCAGTGAAGTAGGGATCTCTGGAAACACCATATATTTT. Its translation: CASSEVGISGNTIYF.

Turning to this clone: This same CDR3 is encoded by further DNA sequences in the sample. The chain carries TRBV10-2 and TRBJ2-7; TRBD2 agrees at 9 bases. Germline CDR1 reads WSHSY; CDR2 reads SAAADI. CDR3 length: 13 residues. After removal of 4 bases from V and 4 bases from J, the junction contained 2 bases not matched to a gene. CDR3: CASSVTSGYEQYF. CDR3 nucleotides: TGCGCCAGCAGTGTCACTAGCGGGTACGAGCAGTACTTC.

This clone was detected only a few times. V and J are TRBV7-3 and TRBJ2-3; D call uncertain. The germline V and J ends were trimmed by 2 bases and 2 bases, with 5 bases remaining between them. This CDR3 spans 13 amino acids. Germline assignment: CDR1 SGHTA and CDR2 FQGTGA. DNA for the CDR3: TGTGCCAGCAGCTTAGCGGTCACAGATACGCAGTATTTT. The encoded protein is CASSLAVTDTQYF.

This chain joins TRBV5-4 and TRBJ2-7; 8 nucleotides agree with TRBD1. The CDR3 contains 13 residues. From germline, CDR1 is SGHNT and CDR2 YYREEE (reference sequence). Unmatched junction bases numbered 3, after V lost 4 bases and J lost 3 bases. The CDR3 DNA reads TGTGCCAGCAGCCAGGACAGGGTCTACGAGCAGTACTTC. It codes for CASSQDRVYEQYF.

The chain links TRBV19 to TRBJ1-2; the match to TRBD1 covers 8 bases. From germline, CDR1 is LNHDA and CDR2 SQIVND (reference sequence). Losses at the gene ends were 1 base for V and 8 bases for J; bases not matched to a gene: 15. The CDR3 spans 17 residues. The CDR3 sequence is CASSIGARQGTSFGYTF. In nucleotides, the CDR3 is TGTGCCAGTAGTATAGGGGCCCGACAGGGGACCTCCTTCGGCTACACCTTC.

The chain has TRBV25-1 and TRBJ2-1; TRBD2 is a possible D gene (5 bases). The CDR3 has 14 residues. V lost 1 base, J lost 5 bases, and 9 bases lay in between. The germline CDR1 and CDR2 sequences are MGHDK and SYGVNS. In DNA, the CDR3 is TGTGCCAGCAGTGAATCAGGAGCGGACAATGAGCAGTTCTTC. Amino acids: CASSESGADNEQFF.

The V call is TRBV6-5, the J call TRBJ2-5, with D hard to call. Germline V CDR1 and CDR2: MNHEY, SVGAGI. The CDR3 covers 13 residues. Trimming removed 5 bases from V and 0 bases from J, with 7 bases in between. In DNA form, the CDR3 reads TGTGCCAGCAGTAGAAGGTACCAAGAGACCCAGTACTTC. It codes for CASSRRYQETQYF.

The CDR3 is CASSYSIGGAQYF. As DNA, the CDR3 is TGTGCCAGCAGTTACTCGATCGGGGGGGCCCAGTACTTC. This sequence joins TRBV6-5 and TRBJ2-5, with 8 bases matching TRBD2. V trimming: 0 bases; J trimming: 9 bases; junction bases outside the gene matches: 3. The germline CDR1 and CDR2 sequences are MNHEY and SVGAGI. CDR3 length: 13 amino acids.

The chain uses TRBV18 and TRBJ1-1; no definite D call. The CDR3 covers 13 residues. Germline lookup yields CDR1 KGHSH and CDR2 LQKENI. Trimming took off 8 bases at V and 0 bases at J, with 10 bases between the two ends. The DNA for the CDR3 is TGTGCCAGCGCCACGGGGATGAACACTGAAGCTTTCTTT. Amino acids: CASATGMNTEAFF. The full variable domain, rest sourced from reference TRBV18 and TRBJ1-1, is NAGVMQNPRHLVRRRGQEARLRCSPMKGHSHVYWYRQLPEEGLKFMVYLQKENIIDESGMPKERFSAEFPKEGPSILRIQQVVRGDSAAYFCASATGMNTEAFFGQGTRLTVV.

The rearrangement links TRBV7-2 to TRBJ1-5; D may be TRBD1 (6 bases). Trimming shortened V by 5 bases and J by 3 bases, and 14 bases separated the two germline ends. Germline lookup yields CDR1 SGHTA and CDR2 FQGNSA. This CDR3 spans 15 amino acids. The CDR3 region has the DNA TGTGCCAGCAGCCCGCAGGGGTCTCCCAATCAGCCCCAGCATTTT. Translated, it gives CASSPQGSPNQPQHF.

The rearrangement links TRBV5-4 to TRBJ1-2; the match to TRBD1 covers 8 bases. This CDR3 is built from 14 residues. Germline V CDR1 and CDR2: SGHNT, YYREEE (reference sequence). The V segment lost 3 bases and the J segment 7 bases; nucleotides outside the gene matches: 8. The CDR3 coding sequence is TGTGCCAGCAGCTCCGGGACAGGCCTCACTGGCTACACCTTC. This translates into CASSSGTGLTGYTF.

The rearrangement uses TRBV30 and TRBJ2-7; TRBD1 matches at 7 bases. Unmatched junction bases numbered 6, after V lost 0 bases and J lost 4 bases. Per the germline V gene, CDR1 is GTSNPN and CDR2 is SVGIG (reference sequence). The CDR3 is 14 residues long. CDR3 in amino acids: CAWSVRGGGYEQYF. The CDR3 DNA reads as TGTGCCTGGAGTGTACGAGGGGGCGGTTACGAGCAGTACTTC.

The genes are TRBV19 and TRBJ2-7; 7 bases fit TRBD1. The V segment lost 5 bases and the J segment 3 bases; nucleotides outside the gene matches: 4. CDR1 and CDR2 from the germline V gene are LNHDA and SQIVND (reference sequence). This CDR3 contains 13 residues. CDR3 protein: CASSGQGVYEQYF. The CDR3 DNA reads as TGTGCCAGTAGTGGCCAGGGGGTCTACGAGCAGTACTTC.

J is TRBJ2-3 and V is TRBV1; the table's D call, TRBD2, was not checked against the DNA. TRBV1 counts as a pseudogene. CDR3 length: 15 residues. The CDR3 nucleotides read TGCACCAGCAGCCAAGGGAGCCTACGCACAGATACGCAGTATTTT. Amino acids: CTSSQGSLRTDTQYF.

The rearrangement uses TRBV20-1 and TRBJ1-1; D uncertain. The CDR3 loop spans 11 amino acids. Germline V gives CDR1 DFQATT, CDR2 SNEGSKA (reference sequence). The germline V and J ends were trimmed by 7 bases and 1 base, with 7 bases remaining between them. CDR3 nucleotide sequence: TGCAGTGGTCGAAGGAACACTGAAGCTTTCTTT. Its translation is CSGRRNTEAFF.